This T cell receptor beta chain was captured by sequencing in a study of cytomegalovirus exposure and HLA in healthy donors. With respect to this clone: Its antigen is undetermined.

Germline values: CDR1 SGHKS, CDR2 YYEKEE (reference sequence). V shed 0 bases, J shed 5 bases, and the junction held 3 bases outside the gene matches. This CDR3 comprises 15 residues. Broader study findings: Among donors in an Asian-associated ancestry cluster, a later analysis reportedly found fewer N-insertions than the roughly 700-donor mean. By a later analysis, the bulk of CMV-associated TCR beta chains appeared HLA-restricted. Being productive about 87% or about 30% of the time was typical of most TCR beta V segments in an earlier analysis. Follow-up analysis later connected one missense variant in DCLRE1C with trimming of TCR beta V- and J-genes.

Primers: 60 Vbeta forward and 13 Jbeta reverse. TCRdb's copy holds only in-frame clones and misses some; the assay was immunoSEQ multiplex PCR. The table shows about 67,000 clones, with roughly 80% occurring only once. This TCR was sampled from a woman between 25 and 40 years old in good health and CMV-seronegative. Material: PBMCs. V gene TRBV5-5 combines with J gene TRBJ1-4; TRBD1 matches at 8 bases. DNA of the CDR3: TGTGCCAGCAGCTTGGGGACAGGGCTCAATGAAAAACTGTTTTTT. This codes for CASSLGTGLNEKLFF.